A single sample gave rise to the 13 T cell receptor beta chains below, sequenced in a study of identical twins. TCRdb re-derived calls from the 5' RACE reads in MiXCR, one entry per CDR3 protein. In the table there are roughly 1.6 million distinct CDR3 sequences, less than 35% of which are singletons. Specimen: cord blood. The receptors derive from a newborn girl in good health.

The chain employs TRBV15 and TRBJ2-1, with D unresolved. This CDR3 has 16 residues. Trimming cost V 0 bases and J 3 bases, with 12 bases left between them. Germline V lookup: CDR1 LNHNV, CDR2 YYDKDF (reference sequence). The DNA for the CDR3 is TGTGCCACCAGCAGAGAGAGTCCTACCTTCTACAATGAGCAGTTCTTC. This translates into CATSRESPTFYNEQFF.

The sample holds a few counts of this clonotype. This chain uses TRBV20-1 with TRBJ2-1; D is uncertain. Germline assignment: CDR1 DFQATT and CDR2 SNEGSKA (reference sequence). V was shortened by 0 bases and J by 5 bases, with 14 bases between the two germline ends. The CDR3 is 15 residues long. The chain's CDR3 is CSAREARVPHNEQFF. CDR3 DNA: TGCAGTGCTAGAGAGGCGCGCGTGCCTCACAATGAGCAGTTCTTC.

A word on this clonotype: This sequence may be a read error, since a much larger clone differs from it by one base. The CDR3 end shows no conserved phenylalanine or tryptophan, and so a read error is likely. The chain uses TRBV12-3 or TRBV12-4 and TRBJ2-7, with TRBD2 matching 8 bases. The CDR3 runs 11 residues. With V trimmed by 6 bases and J by 10 bases, 5 bases remained unmatched. CDR3 sequence: CASSPGTRQYL. CDR3 sequence (DNA): TGTGCCAGCAGCCCCGGGACTAGACAGTACTTA.

There are many counts of this clonotype. At one of its ends the junction is not consistent with the germline gene, which may arise from a read error. This chain links TRBV2 with TRBJ2-7, with 8 nucleotides matching TRBD1. CDR1 and CDR2 from the germline V gene are SNHLY and FYNNEI. The CDR3 has 14 residues. The chain's CDR3 is CASLRDRSSYEQYF. The CDR3 nucleotides read TGCGCCAGCCTTAGGGACAGGAGCTCCTACGAGCAGTACTTC.

This clonotype appeared many times. The chain links TRBV6-6 to TRBJ1-5; no definite D call. The V end was cut by 2 bases, the J end by 0 bases, with 11 bases between. This CDR3 comprises 16 residues. Looked up from germline, CDR1 is MNHNY and CDR2 is SVGAGI (reference sequence). In DNA, the CDR3 is TGTGCCAGCAGTTACAAGGTTCTACATAGCAATCAGCCCCAGCATTTT. This gives the protein CASSYKVLHSNQPQHF.

This clonotype appeared a few times. The CDR3 spells CASSQDPRDANQPQHF. CDR3 DNA sequence: TGTGCCAGCAGCCAAGATCCCAGGGACGCCAATCAGCCCCAGCATTTT. The rearrangement links TRBV4-2 to TRBJ1-5, with D possibly TRBD1 on 5 matching bases. V lost 0 bases to trimming and J lost 3 bases, with 12 bases between them. The CDR3 extends over 16 amino acids. Germline CDR1 LGHNA, CDR2 YNFKEQ.

This clonotype has a handful of counts. V is TRBV12-3 or TRBV12-4 and J is TRBJ1-2, with 7 bases matching TRBD1. Germline trimming cut 4 bases from V and 3 bases from J; bases unmatched to any gene: 14. This CDR3 is 17 amino acids long. The CDR3: CASSSSLGGGIYYGYTF. The CDR3, as DNA: TGTGCCAGCAGTTCGAGTCTAGGAGGGGGCATTTACTATGGCTACACCTTC.

This clonotype occurred a few times. The rearrangement joins TRBV2 to TRBJ2-1; D may correspond to TRBD1 or TRBD2 (6 bases each). The CDR3 loop spans 15 amino acids. Germline V CDR1 and CDR2: SNHLY, FYNNEI. V was cut by 6 bases and J by 9 bases, with 21 bases left in between. In DNA form, the CDR3 reads TGTGCCAGCAGCGAGGGGGGAACTAGGTTCGGTGAGCAGTTCTTC. Residues: CASSEGGTRFGEQFF.

This clonotype was counted between two and nine times. This rearrangement joins TRBV27 to TRBJ2-1, with TRBD2 identical over 10 bases. Matching the DNA end better, TRBJ2-7 makes the J call doubtful. This CDR3 has 17 residues. CDR1 and CDR2 from the germline V gene are MNHEY and SMNVEV (reference sequence). The CDR3 sequence: CASSLSSGGLSYNEQYF. In DNA, the CDR3 is TGTGCCAGCAGTTTATCTAGCGGGGGGCTCTCCTACAATGAGCAGTACTTC.

The chain joins TRBV20-1 to TRBJ1-4, with D tentatively TRBD1 (5 bases). This CDR3 region has 14 residues. The germline V gene encodes CDR1 DFQATT and CDR2 SNEGSKA (reference sequence). Trimming stripped 6 bases from V and 0 bases from J, with 11 bases between. This chain's CDR3 is CSAKRGATNEKLFF. DNA for the CDR3: TGCAGTGCGAAGAGAGGGGCAACTAATGAAAAACTGTTTTTT.

This clonotype was detected a few times. The chain has TRBV12-3 or TRBV12-4 and TRBJ1-2; tentative D call: TRBD1 (5 bases). CDR3 size: 14 residues. Trimming took 6 bases from V and 7 from J, leaving 18 bases between them. The CDR3: CASRPSEGRGGYTF. DNA of the CDR3: TGTGCCAGCAGGCCCTCGGAGGGGAGAGGTGGCTACACCTTC.

The chain employs TRBV5-1 and TRBJ1-1; D might be TRBD1 (6 bases). Germline assignment: CDR1 SGHRS and CDR2 YFSETQ. The germline V and J ends were trimmed by 4 bases and 2 bases, with 21 bases remaining between them. This CDR3 contains 17 residues. DNA of the CDR3: TGCGCCAGCAGCCTCCCGACAGGAAACCCAGAAAACACTGAAGCTTTCTTT. Residues: CASSLPTGNPENTEAFF.

In this sample, this clonotype turned up a few times. The chain employs TRBV4-2 and TRBJ1-2; 8 bases match TRBD1. Unmatched junction bases numbered 2, after V lost 0 bases and J lost 2 bases. The CDR3 totals 15 residues. The germline V gene encodes CDR1 LGHNA and CDR2 YNFKEQ. CDR3 sequence (DNA): TGTGCCAGCAGCCAAGACAGGGGGCGCAACTATGGCTACACCTTC. As protein: CASSQDRGRNYGYTF.